The entry below describes one TCR beta chain. As yet, its antigen is unknown. Donors were healthy HIV-negative adults without recently reported acute infections or vaccinations. These data originate in a study of shared clonotypes between healthy human individuals. Study-wide findings and caveats: Sharing across four donors was seen in 4% to 6.5% of naive CD4 clonotypes.

Germline V gene sequence: CDR1 SQVTM, CDR2 ANQGSEA. The V gene lost 0 bases and the J gene lost 3 bases, with 15 bases spanning the gap. This CDR3 has 15 residues. When replicate PCRs were run on sorted subsets, they used approximately 0.2 ug DNA, about 30,000 T cell genomes. Per the original methods: ImmunoSEQ sequences covered only the junction and lacked quality scores; filtering therefore differed. Sequenced by immunoSEQ multiplex PCR; TCRdb stores in-frame clones only, minus some. V and J calls and clone size are given by that table; D and trimming were obtained from the DNA. The sample yields about 380,000 clones, 90% to 97% seen once.

The receptor was isolated from a young man in good health. The chain combines TRBV29-1 with TRBJ2-7; a weak D match, TRBD2 (6 bases). Sequenced input: memory CD8+ T cells sorted from blood. Subset given: CD45RO+ cells pooled with CCR7-negative TemRA cells. CDR3 loop: CSVEDGGGEVYEQYF. DNA of the CDR3: TGCAGCGTTGAAGACGGGGGTGGGGAAGTCTACGAGCAGTACTTC.